Presented here are 17 T cell receptor beta chains from one specimen sequenced in a study of PD-1 blockade in classical Hodgkin lymphoma. Assay used: immunoSEQ multiplex PCR; TCRdb lists only in-frame clones, some missing. The table shows 75,000 to 100,000 clones, with over 70% occurring only once. Relapse was seen in all patients after autologous stem cell transplantation, and brentuximab vedotin exposure was variable. Sequences were derived from peripheral blood mononuclear cells (PBMCs), sampled at baseline. These receptors were collected from a human donor with classical Hodgkin lymphoma.

This clone came up a few times. This chain connects TRBV19 to TRBJ1-5; D might be TRBD1 (5 bases). The V end was cut by 4 bases, the J end by 5 bases, with 18 bases between. The CDR3 spans 16 residues. In germline, CDR1 is LNHDA, CDR2 SQIVND (reference sequence). As DNA, the CDR3 is TGTGCCAGTAGTAGGGGGGTACAGGTCCCCTATCAGCCCCAGCATTTT. Amino acid sequence: CASSRGVQVPYQPQHF. The full variable domain, with the rest looked up from reference TRBV19 and TRBJ1-5, is DGGITQSPKYLFRKEGQNVTLSCEQNLNHDAMYWYRQDPGQGLRLIYYSQIVNDFQKGDIAEGYSVSREKKESFPLTVTSAQKNPTAFYLCASSRGVQVPYQPQHFGDGTRLSIL.

The chain is built from TRBV7-2 and TRBJ2-7; 12 positions agree with TRBD2. This CDR3 contains 16 residues. The V gene end was trimmed by 5 bases and the J gene end by 6 bases; junction bases not matched to a gene: 11. Germline lookup yields CDR1 SGHTA and CDR2 FQGNSA. The CDR3 loop reads CASSPPGLAGRSEQYF. In DNA, the CDR3 is TGTGCCAGCAGCCCCCCGGGACTAGCGGGCCGCTCCGAGCAGTACTTC.

The chain links TRBV10-1 to TRBJ2-5; 10 bases are shared with TRBD2. The CDR3 length is 18 residues. The trim removed 2 bases at V and 5 bases at J, leaving 14 bases unmatched. Germline assignment: CDR1 WNHNN and CDR2 SYGVQD (reference sequence). CDR3 residues: CASSEPTSGQTSGETQYF. The CDR3 DNA sequence: TGCGCCAGCAGTGAGCCGACTAGCGGGCAAACCTCGGGGGAGACCCAGTACTTC.

V is TRBV18 and J is TRBJ2-7; no reliable D call. In germline, CDR1 is KGHSH, CDR2 LQKENI. There are 15 residues in the CDR3. V was pared by 2 bases and J by 3 bases, with 14 bases between. The CDR3 coding sequence is TGTGCCAGCTCACCAAGCCAGGCGTCGTTCTACGAGCAGTACTTC. The encoded protein is CASSPSQASFYEQYF.

The chain combines TRBV18 with TRBJ1-5, with D maybe TRBD1 (5 bases). The CDR3 totals 15 residues. Trimming removed 4 bases at V and 7 bases at J, with 17 bases between. Germline lookup yields CDR1 KGHSH and CDR2 LQKENI. The CDR3 spells CASSRRGGQEQPQHF. CDR3 coding DNA: TGTGCCAGCTCACGACGCGGGGGTCAAGAGCAGCCCCAGCATTTT.

V is TRBV10-2 and J is TRBJ1-1, with no clear D. Trimming stripped 4 bases from V and 4 bases from J, with 16 bases between. Germline CDR1 is WSHSY and CDR2 is SAAADI. The CDR3 runs 15 residues. This CDR3 reads CASSAPLTFPTEAFF. In DNA, the CDR3 is TGCGCCAGCAGTGCCCCCTTGACATTTCCCACTGAAGCTTTCTTT.

The chain is built from TRBV4-2 and TRBJ1-1, with no clear D. Germline CDR1 and CDR2: LGHNA and YNFKEQ. This CDR3 contains 13 residues. Trimming left V 5 bases short and J 1 base short, with 8 bases between. In nucleotides, the CDR3 is TGTGCCAGCAGCTTGGACCCGAACACTGAAGCTTTCTTT. It is translated as CASSLDPNTEAFF.

The chain carries TRBV18 and TRBJ2-1, with D possibly TRBD2 on 5 matching bases. In germline, CDR1 is KGHSH, CDR2 LQKENI. The CDR3 is made up of 15 amino acids. The V gene lost 2 bases and the J gene lost 1 base, with 9 bases spanning the gap. The CDR3 reads CASSPTGRSYNEQFF. As DNA, the CDR3 is TGTGCCAGCTCACCAACGGGAAGGTCCTACAATGAGCAGTTCTTC.

The CDR3, as DNA: TGTGCCATCAGTGAGTTTGGACAGGGGGATGGCTACACCTTC. Encoded protein: CAISEFGQGDGYTF. This chain joins TRBV10-3 and TRBJ1-2, with 10 bases identical to TRBD1. Germline V gene lookup returns CDR1 ENHRY and CDR2 SYGVKD. The CDR3 runs 14 residues. The V segment lost 1 base and the J segment 6 bases; nucleotides outside the gene matches: 2.

This clone came up once. CDR3 nucleotide sequence: TGTGCCAGCAACTTTCGAAGGGCGGGAGGACAAGAGACCCAGTACTTC. Protein sequence: CASNFRRAGGQETQYF. J is TRBJ2-5 and V is TRBV11-2, with TRBD2 matching 8 bases. The germline V gene has CDR1 SGHAT and CDR2 FQNNGV. This CDR3 has 16 residues. J lost 2 bases, V lost 7 bases, and 12 bases had no gene match.

The chain couples TRBV10-2 to TRBJ2-5, with 7 bases aligning to TRBD2. The CDR3 loop spans 15 amino acids. Germline values: CDR1 WSHSY, CDR2 SAAADI. The V gene end was trimmed by 0 bases and the J gene end by 4 bases; junction bases not matched to a gene: 5. CDR3 residues: CASSESAGVRETQYF. DNA of the CDR3: TGCGCCAGCAGTGAGTCCGCGGGAGTTAGAGAGACCCAGTACTTC.

This chain links TRBV2 with TRBJ2-3, with 7 bases that match TRBD2. CDR1 SNHLY and CDR2 FYNNEI come from the germline V gene. There are 16 residues in the CDR3. Germline trimming cut 5 bases from V and 4 bases from J; bases unmatched to any gene: 12. CDR3 DNA sequence: TGTGCCAGCAGTCTTCGGTCTGCGGGAGTCGCAGATACGCAGTATTTT. Amino acids: CASSLRSAGVADTQYF.

This chain joins TRBV19 and TRBJ1-5, with a weak D call TRBD1 (5 bases). The V and J ends lost 3 bases and 6 bases respectively, with 12 bases between them. The CDR3 has 14 amino acids. CDR1 is LNHDA and CDR2 is SQIVND in the germline V gene (reference sequence). The CDR3 nucleotides are TGTGCCAGTAGTATTGGGGGTAGGGGTCAGCCCCAGCATTTT. This translates into CASSIGGRGQPQHF.

The rearrangement uses TRBV5-1 and TRBJ1-1; no definite D call. CDR3 size: 14 residues. Per the germline V gene, CDR1 is SGHRS and CDR2 is YFSETQ. V dropped 4 bases and J dropped 3 bases, with 13 bases sitting between them. In nucleotides, the CDR3 is TGCGCCAGCAGCCCTACCGACGGACACACTGAAGCTTTCTTT. Translating gives CASSPTDGHTEAFF.

The rearrangement uses TRBV19 and TRBJ2-1, with TRBD2 matching over 10 bases. Per the germline V gene, CDR1 is LNHDA and CDR2 is SQIVND (reference sequence). The CDR3 is 15 amino acids. Trimming took 3 bases from V and 3 from J; bases not matched to a gene: 2. The CDR3 coding sequence is TGTGCCAGTAGTATCCGGACTAGCGGCTACAATGAGCAGTTCTTC. Translation gives CASSIRTSGYNEQFF.

The CDR3 sequence: CASSLRGPKTQYF. Written as DNA, the CDR3 is TGTGCCAGCAGTTTGAGAGGGCCAAAGACCCAGTACTTC. The J gene is TRBJ2-5, the V gene TRBV27; perhaps TRBD2 as D (5 bases). The CDR3 is 13 residues long. The V and J ends lost 3 bases and 6 bases respectively, with 11 bases between them. CDR1 and CDR2 from the germline V gene are MNHEY and SMNVEV (reference sequence).

V gene TRBV9 combines with J gene TRBJ2-2; no clear D gene. Between the trimmed V and J ends, which lost 3 bases and 0 bases, there was a span of 6 bases. Looked up from germline, CDR1 is SGDLS and CDR2 is YYNGEE. The CDR3 has 14 amino acids. CDR3 nucleotide sequence: TGTGCCAGCAGCGGAAGGGCGAACACCGGGGAGCTGTTTTTT. It specifies CASSGRANTGELFF.